This TCR beta chain was identified in a study of T cells after posttransplantation cyclophosphamide (dated by TCRdb to the mid-2010s). In terms of the full investigation: The study tracked T cell repertoire reconstitution by TRB sequencing after myeloablative bone marrow transplantation using posttransplantation cyclophosphamide as GVHD prophylaxis. Blood from all 35 or so PTCy patients who had 1-year posttransplant specimens underwent TRB sequencing. TRA and TRB clonality were tightly correlated in several samples, so subsequent TCR analyses focused on TRB only. Samples from under 40 PTCy-treated patients and some 16 related bone marrow donors of those patients were subjected to antigen receptor sequencing. Public TRB sequences were compared against a database of over 3,500 sequences linked to responses to pathogens, tumor antigens, self-antigens and alloantigens. In 3 patients, up to 3 additional blood samples taken between 2 and 5.2 years after transplant also underwent TRB sequencing, as did pretransplant blood from a handful of patients.

Genomic DNA was used for TRB sequencing, which was performed with the immunoSEQ assay at survey resolution or with the hsTCRB kit. The authors processed their data as follows. The immunoSEQ software was used for initial read processing, and the LymphoSeq R package was used for repertoire analyses. Clonality was calculated as 1 minus normalized Shannon entropy, and the Gini coefficient was also calculated for each TRB dataset. Phenotypes of unsorted samples were inferred by mapping TRB sequences from sorted subsets of the recipient or donor onto unsorted samples of the same recipient. TCRdb limited this immuneACCESS table to in-frame rearrangements with V and J called. A share of clones is missing; checked studies link under half to unresolved V genes, and the rest is unexplained. Clone size and the V and J calls come from that table; the DNA yielded D and trimming. The sample has approximately 1,600 clones on record, 60% to 75% of them singletons. The ten top clones hold about 15% of the sample.

According to the study, the label for this sample's treatment or condition signals: high-dose cyclophosphamide on days +3 and +4 as single-agent GVHD prophylaxis. Busulfan and fludarabine conditioning, a related or unrelated marrow graft, and cyclophosphamide on days +3 and +4 were given to PTCy patients. The PTCy-treated patients were enrolled in a prospective multi-institutional clinical trial. Peripheral blood and bone marrow mononuclear cells were isolated by Ficoll-Hypaque density centrifugation and cryopreserved. CD4+ and CD8+ T cells, including naive and memory subsets, were sorted by FACS on a FACSAria II. General conclusions and limits of the study: The TRB repertoires of T cells infiltrating skin or the GI tract showed only limited overlap with the TRB repertoires found in blood. Donor-recipient similarity was low at 1-2 months but increased during the first year, and donor CD8+ memory clones often dominated later blood repertoires. Across 40 to 55 patients, TRB clonality was highly associated with recipient CMV seropositivity and CMV reactivation, and PTCy diversity was similar to diversity in CNI/methotrexate controls.

Germline trimming: 4 bases from V, 2 bases from J; junction bases outside gene matches: 4. The cysteine opens and the phenylalanine closes a CDR3 of 14 amino acids. Only the CDR3 portion is preserved as DNA: 42 bases, with reading frame beginning at the first base. According to the germline V gene, CDR1 reads SGHRS and CDR2 reads YFSETQ. This clone was seen only once. What this receptor recognizes is not known. Qualities for individual bases were not recorded, and no much larger clone is one base off. The chain joins TRBV5-1 to TRBJ1-2; 8 middle bases align to TRBD1. This clonotype was sampled from a female patient between 55 and 75 years old who received an allogeneic stem cell transplant from a related donor and was CMV-positive. A transplant means some T cells may be of graft donor rather than patient origin. The sequencing here drew on CD4+ T cells sorted from blood, taken after allogeneic stem cell transplant with posttransplant cyclophosphamide. The sequence in DNA is TGCGCCAGCAGCCCGGGACAGGAAAACTATGGCTACACCTTC. This encodes CASSPGQENYGYTF.